Included here is one T cell receptor (beta chain) sequence, with context. These data originate in a study of shared clonotypes between healthy human individuals. The CDR3 is 14 residues long. Germline CDR1 KGHSH, CDR2 LQKENI. V was pared by 5 bases and J by 0 bases, with 11 bases between. TCRdb's copy holds only in-frame clones and misses some; the assay was immunoSEQ multiplex PCR. This sample has around 2.5 million clones, with more than 85% found just once. This sequence originates from a man aged 18 to 35 in good health. Some clones in this sample may be carry-over from other donors' samples. The sample was naive CD4+ T cells from PBMCs. This sample's subset: CD45RA+ positively selected. The rearrangement uses TRBV18 and TRBJ2-7; D could derive from TRBD1 or TRBD2 (5 bases each). The CDR3 sequence is CASSSGRNSYEQYF. The CDR3 DNA reads as TGTGCCAGCTCATCGGGACGGAACTCCTACGAGCAGTACTTC. Full variable domain (missing parts from reference TRBV18 and TRBJ2-7): NAGVMQNPRHLVRRRGQEARLRCSPMKGHSHVYWYRQLPEEGLKFMVYLQKENIIDESGMPKERFSAEFPKEGPSILRIQQVVRGDSAAYFCASSSGRNSYEQYFGPGTRLTVT.